This T cell receptor (beta chain) stems from a study of cytomegalovirus exposure and HLA in healthy donors. The overall study: The roughly 120 million unique TCR beta sequences, from 150 million to 200 million T cells, were found by an earlier analysis.

From germline, CDR1 is SGHDT and CDR2 YYEEEE. This CDR3 comprises 14 residues. V lost 0 bases and J lost 4, with 11 bases in between. PCR was performed using 60 Vbeta and 13 Jbeta primers. Using immunoSEQ multiplex PCR, the repertoire was profiled, and TCRdb retains in-frame clones only, with some absent. Of about 200,000 clones listed, approximately 86% are singletons. Turning to this clone: As yet, its antigen is unknown.

General study findings and limits: Segments of the TCR beta V type were, in most cases, productive about 87% or about 30% of the time in an earlier analysis. The study assumed roughly uniform donor sequencing depth for presence/absence analyses.

Sequences were obtained from PBMCs. The V gene is TRBV5-6, the J gene TRBJ2-7; D is possibly TRBD1 (6 bases). This sequence was found in a woman aged 25 to 39 in good health and CMV-seronegative. CDR3 amino acids: CASSLGGTPYEQYF. For the CDR3, the DNA is TGTGCCAGCAGCTTGGGAGGGACACCTTACGAGCAGTACTTC.